Listed below are T cell receptor beta chains from one sample, sequenced in a study of blood T cell repertoires in COVID-19. TCRdb's table, derived via immunoSEQ multiplex PCR, lists solely in-frame clones and lacks some. This table has 100,000 or so clones, 80% appearing once. Sequencing was performed on peripheral blood. The receptors come from a human donor in a cohort sampled during active COVID-19. Both conserved end residues are trimmed from each CDR3.

TRBJ1-1 TRBV12-3/TRBV12-4 ASSLNREAF
TRBJ1-4 TRBV5-1 ASSKTTGGAEKLF
TRBJ2-7 TRBV24-1 ATSDPSGGEYEQY
TRBJ1-6 TRBV5-4 ASSWTGQGRWSPLH
TRBJ1-1 TRBV28 ASSFEKGQKNTEAF
TRBJ2-7 TRBV10-3 AISGGQGEAYEQY
TRBJ2-1 TRBV7-8 ASSQGTSGTNEQF
TRBJ1-3 TRBV18 ASSPERAGNTIY
TRBJ1-6 TRBV28 ASSPDSYNSPLH
TRBJ2-3 TRBV28 ASSQLRFGGTDTQY